The rows below give T cell receptor beta chains drawn from one sample of a study of yellow fever vaccine responses in identical twins. TCRdb passed the RT-PCR reads through MiXCR, listing each CDR3 protein once. The sample has more than 10,000 distinct CDR3 sequences, 84% seen once; the top ten hold over 1.5%. Sequenced material: T cells from blood (PBMCs), unsorted or a sorted subset (not recorded which), taken before or after yellow fever vaccination (not recorded which). These receptor sequences come from a young woman who received the yellow fever vaccine. The CDR3 runs from the conserved cysteine through the conserved F or W. Fields, in order: D gene, V gene, J gene, CDR3 protein, CDR3 DNA. The D gene is left open where the match is weak.

>.|TRBV10-1|TRBJ1-6
CASSAPQGLCSYNSPLHF
TGCGCCAGCAGCGCCCCACAGGGATTATGCTCCTATAATTCACCCCTCCACTTT
>.|TRBV2|TRBJ2-1
CASLKLQGSSYNEQFF
TGTGCCAGCCTCAAACTACAGGGTTCCTCCTACAATGAGCAGTTCTTC
>.|TRBV15|TRBJ2-7
CATGSFRNSYEQYF
TGTGCCACAGGAAGCTTCAGGAACTCCTACGAGCAGTACTTC
>TRBD2|TRBV20-1|TRBJ2-3
CSASLLRLADADTQYF
TGCAGTGCTAGTTTGTTAAGACTAGCGGACGCAGATACGCAGTATTTT
>TRBD1|TRBV15|TRBJ2-3
CATSRGLTGFATDTQYF
TGTGCCACCAGCAGAGGGCTGACAGGGTTCGCCACAGATACGCAGTATTTT
>TRBD2|TRBV4-2|TRBJ2-1
CASRRLAGKMNEQFF
TGTGCCAGCAGACGACTAGCGGGAAAGATGAATGAGCAGTTCTTC
>TRBD1|TRBV5-1|TRBJ2-7
CASSSTGQGYYEQYF
TGCGCCAGCAGCTCGACGGGACAGGGTTACTACGAGCAGTACTTC
>.|TRBV5-1|TRBJ1-5
CASSQDRNQPQHF
TGCGCCAGCAGCCAAGACAGGAACCAGCCCCAGCATTTT
>TRBD1|TRBV7-3|TRBJ1-2
CASSLRQGNGYTF
TGTGCCAGCAGCCTCCGACAGGGTAATGGCTACACCTTC
>TRBD2|TRBV11-2|TRBJ2-5
CASSLVSGGGLDEETQYF
TGTGCCAGCAGCTTAGTGTCCGGTGGCGGACTAGATGAAGAGACCCAGTACTTC